The 10 T cell receptor beta chains in this list originate from one sample, sequenced in a study of cytomegalovirus exposure and HLA in healthy donors. The PCR ran on 60 Vbeta and 13 Jbeta primers. Here immunoSEQ multiplex PCR was the method, and the copy in TCRdb shows in-frame clones only, minus some. The sample includes some 200,000 clones, more than 85% of them seen just once. The specimen was PBMCs. These receptors were obtained from a woman aged 18 to 35 in good health and CMV-seronegative.

The chain has TRBV5-6 and TRBJ1-4, with D uncertain. CDR1 and CDR2 (germline): SGHDT, YYEEEE. The CDR3 length is 14 residues. Trimming took 1 base from V and 7 from J, leaving 11 bases between them. The CDR3 is CASSLRGGGEKLFF. As DNA, the CDR3 is TGTGCCAGCAGCTTGCGGGGTGGCGGTGAAAAACTGTTTTTT.

The chain is built from TRBV10-1 and TRBJ2-5; 13 nucleotides line up with TRBD2. The J segment lost 4 bases and the V segment lost 6 bases, leaving 11 bases of the junction unmatched. Germline V gene lookup returns CDR1 WNHNN and CDR2 SYGVQD (reference sequence). The CDR3 loop spans 17 amino acids. CDR3 protein: CASSVGLAGSPGETQYF. The DNA of the CDR3 is TGCGCCAGCAGCGTGGGACTAGCGGGGTCTCCGGGAGAGACCCAGTACTTC.

This clone has a single count. The chain has TRBV5-1 and TRBJ2-3; tentatively, D is TRBD2 (6 bases). V lost 0 bases, J lost 2 bases, and 16 bases lay in between. Germline CDR1 and CDR2: SGHRS and YFSETQ. CDR3 length: 17 amino acids. The CDR3 protein is CASSLGSGGWSTDTQYF. DNA of the CDR3: TGCGCCAGCAGCTTGGGTAGCGGAGGTTGGTCCACAGATACGCAGTATTTT. The entire variable domain, with the rest obtained from reference TRBV5-1 and TRBJ2-3, is as follows: KAGVTQTPRYLIKTRGQQVTLSCSPISGHRSVSWYQQTPGQGLQFLFEYFSETQRNKGNFPGRFSGRQFSNSRSEMNVSTLELGDSALYLCASSLGSGGWSTDTQYFGPGTRLTVL.

The chain links TRBV10-3 to TRBJ2-1; 8 positions agree with TRBD2. In germline, CDR1 is ENHRY, CDR2 SYGVKD. V was pared by 2 bases and J by 6 bases, with 6 bases of the junction left unmatched. The CDR3 has 15 residues. The CDR3 region has the DNA TGTGCCATCAGTGAGGGGCGGGGGGTTTCCAATGAGCAGTTCTTC. It encodes CAISEGRGVSNEQFF.

This clone appeared a few times. The V call is TRBV5-6, the J call TRBJ1-1, with 11 bases aligning to TRBD1. CDR1 SGHDT and CDR2 YYEEEE come from the germline V gene. J was trimmed by 9 bases and V by 3 bases; bases with no gene match: 4. This CDR3 has 13 amino acids. The CDR3: CASSSDRGHQAFF. CDR3 nucleotides: TGTGCCAGCAGCTCGGACAGGGGGCATCAAGCTTTCTTT. The variable domain in full, completed from reference TRBV5-6 and TRBJ1-1, reads DAGVTQSPTHLIKTRGQQVTLRCSPKSGHDTVSWYQQALGQGPQFIFQYYEEEERQRGNFPDRFSGHQFPNYSSELNVNALLLGDSALYLCASSSDRGHQAFFGQGTRLTVV.

The chain combines TRBV11-2 with TRBJ2-5; D unclear. This CDR3 comprises 16 residues. V was pared by 6 bases and J by 2 bases, with 19 bases between. Germline CDR1 and CDR2: SGHAT and FQNNGV. The CDR3 spells CASSLRISRVQETQYF. Here the CDR3 DNA reads TGTGCCAGCAGTCTTAGGATTTCCCGGGTTCAAGAGACCCAGTACTTC.

The chain is built from TRBV7-2 and TRBJ2-7; 10 bases match TRBD1. This CDR3 has 15 residues. Germline CDR1 and CDR2: SGHTA and FQGNSA. V trimming: 3 bases; J trimming: 2 bases; junction bases outside the gene matches: 4. The CDR3 reads CASSLVGQGTYEQYF. CDR3 bases: TGTGCCAGCAGCTTGGTGGGACAGGGGACCTACGAGCAGTACTTC.

For the CDR3, the DNA is TGTGCCAGCAGTGAAGGTGGAACTCGCGGAGGCTACACCTTC. This codes for CASSEGGTRGGYTF. The chain employs TRBV25-1 and TRBJ1-2; D gene ambiguous. Germline V gene lookup returns CDR1 MGHDK and CDR2 SYGVNS. This CDR3 is 14 amino acids long. V gave up 2 bases and J gave up 8 bases, with 15 bases separating them.

The genes are TRBV5-1 and TRBJ1-3, with D unclear. This CDR3 region has 15 residues. The ends were cut back, 0 bases at V and 4 bases at J, with 11 bases in the middle. Germline assignment: CDR1 SGHRS and CDR2 YFSETQ. The CDR3 reads CASSLEATSGNTIYF. For the CDR3, the DNA is TGCGCCAGCAGCTTGGAGGCGACATCCGGAAACACCATATATTTT.

V gene TRBV18 combines with J gene TRBJ2-7; 10 bases are a match to TRBD1. The germline V gene has CDR1 KGHSH and CDR2 LQKENI. Trimming at V came to 5 bases and at J to 2 bases, leaving 9 bases not matched to a gene. CDR3 length: 16 amino acids. As DNA, the CDR3 is TGTGCCAGCTCAAGAACCGGGACAGGGGAACCCTACGAGCAGTACTTC. It encodes CASSRTGTGEPYEQYF.